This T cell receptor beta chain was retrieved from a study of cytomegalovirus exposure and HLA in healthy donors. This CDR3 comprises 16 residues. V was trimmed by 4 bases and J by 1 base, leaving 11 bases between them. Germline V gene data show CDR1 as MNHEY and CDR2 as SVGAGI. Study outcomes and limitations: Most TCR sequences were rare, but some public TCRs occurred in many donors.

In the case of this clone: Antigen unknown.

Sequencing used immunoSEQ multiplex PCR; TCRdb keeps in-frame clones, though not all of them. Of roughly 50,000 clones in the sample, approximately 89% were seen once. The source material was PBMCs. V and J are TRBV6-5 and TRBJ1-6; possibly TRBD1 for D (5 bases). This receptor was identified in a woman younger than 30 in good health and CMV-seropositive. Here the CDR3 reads CASSSQGGSYNSPLHF. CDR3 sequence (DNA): TGTGCCAGCAGTTCCCAGGGTGGGTCCTATAATTCACCCCTCCACTTT.